This TCR beta chain was identified during a study of regulatory T cells in long-lasting Graves disease. Investigators prepared the TCR beta libraries by applying iRepertoire HTBI primers and Arm-PCR of CDR3 regions. MiXCR, run by TCRdb on the multiplex PCR reads, gives a single entry per CDR3 protein. The sample has approximately 490,000 distinct CDR3 sequences, around 15% seen once. Whole-study findings and limits: Shared public clonotypes totalled around 2,900 in persistent patients, compared with 966 in new patients.

Sample time point: newly diagnosed GD, antithyroid drugs for less than 3 months. Following extraction of RNA from PBMCs, that RNA was used to make the TCR library. Graves' disease diagnosis used American Thyroid Association guidelines. The CDR3 runs 12 residues. V lost 3 bases and J lost 5, with 6 bases in between. Germline V gene lookup returns CDR1 SNHLY and CDR2 FYNNEI. This clonotype was seen repeatedly, ten times or more. Antigen: not known. The same sample was also studied in work on T cells in Graves' hyperthyroidism and ophthalmopathy. From that second work: Hyperthyroidism patients were newly diagnosed, had disease duration under 2 months, and were aged 18 to 65 years. An initial round of RT-PCR targeting the TCR CDR3 relied on the HTBI primer set.

The rearrangement uses TRBV2 and TRBJ2-3; no firm D call. The sequence derives from a man aged 40-49 years with Graves disease. Source: peripheral blood mononuclear cells (PBMCs), taken at new diagnosis, from a patient treated with antithyroid drugs. This CDR3 is CASSDAGDTQYF. CDR3 nucleotides: TGTGCCAGCAGTGACGCCGGAGATACGCAGTATTTT.